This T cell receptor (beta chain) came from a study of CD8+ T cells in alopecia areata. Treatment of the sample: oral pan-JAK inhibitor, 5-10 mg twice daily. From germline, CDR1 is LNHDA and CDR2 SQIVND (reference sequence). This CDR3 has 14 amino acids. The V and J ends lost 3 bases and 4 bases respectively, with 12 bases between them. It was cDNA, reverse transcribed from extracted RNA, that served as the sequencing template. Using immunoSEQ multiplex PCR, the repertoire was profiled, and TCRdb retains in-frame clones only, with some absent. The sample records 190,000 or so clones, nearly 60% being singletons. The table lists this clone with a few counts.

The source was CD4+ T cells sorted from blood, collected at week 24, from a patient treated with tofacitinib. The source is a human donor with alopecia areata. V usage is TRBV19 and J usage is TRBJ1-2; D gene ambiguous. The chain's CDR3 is CASSMRQEVYGYTF. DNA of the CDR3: TGTGCCAGTAGTATGCGGCAGGAGGTCTATGGCTACACCTTC.